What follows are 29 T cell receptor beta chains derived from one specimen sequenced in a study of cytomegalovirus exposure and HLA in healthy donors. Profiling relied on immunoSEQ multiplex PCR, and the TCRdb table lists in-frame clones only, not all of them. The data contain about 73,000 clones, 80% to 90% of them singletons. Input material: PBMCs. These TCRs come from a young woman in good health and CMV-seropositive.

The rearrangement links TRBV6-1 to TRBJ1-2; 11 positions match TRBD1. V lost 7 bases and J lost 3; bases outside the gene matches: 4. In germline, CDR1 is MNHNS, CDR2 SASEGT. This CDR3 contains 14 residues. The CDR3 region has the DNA TGTGCCAGCAAACTGGACAGGGGGCACTATGGCTACACCTTC. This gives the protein CASKLDRGHYGYTF.

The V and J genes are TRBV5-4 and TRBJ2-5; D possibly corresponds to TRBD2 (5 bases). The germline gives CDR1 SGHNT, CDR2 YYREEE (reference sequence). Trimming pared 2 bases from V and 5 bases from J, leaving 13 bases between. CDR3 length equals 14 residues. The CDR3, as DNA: TGTGCCAGCAGCTTAGAGTCGGGGAAGGAGACCCAGTACTTC. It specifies CASSLESGKETQYF.

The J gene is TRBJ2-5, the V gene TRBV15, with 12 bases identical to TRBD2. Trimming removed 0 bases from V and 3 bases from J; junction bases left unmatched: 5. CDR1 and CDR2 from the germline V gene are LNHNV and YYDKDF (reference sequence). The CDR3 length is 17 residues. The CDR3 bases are TGTGCCACCAGCAGAGATTGGCTAGCGGGGGGGAAAGAGACCCAGTACTTC. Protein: CATSRDWLAGGKETQYF.

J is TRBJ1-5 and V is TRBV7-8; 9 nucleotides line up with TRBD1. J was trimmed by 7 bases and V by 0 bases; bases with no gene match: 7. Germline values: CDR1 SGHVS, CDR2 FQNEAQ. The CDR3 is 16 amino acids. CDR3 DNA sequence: TGTGCCAGCAGCTTAGCCGGGACAGGGCCGGGACAGCCCCAGCATTTT. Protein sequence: CASSLAGTGPGQPQHF.

The CDR3 DNA follows: TGTGCCAGCGGCCGGGACAGATCCTACGAGCAGTACTTC. This codes for CASGRDRSYEQYF. This rearrangement joins TRBV2 to TRBJ2-7; TRBD1 matches at 7 bases. Looked up from germline, CDR1 is SNHLY and CDR2 is FYNNEI. The CDR3 runs 13 residues. Unmatched junction bases numbered 5, after V lost 8 bases and J lost 1 base.

CDR3 sequence: CASSPGVNTGELFF. DNA of the CDR3: TGTGCCAGCAGTCCGGGAGTGAACACCGGGGAGCTGTTTTTT. The chain couples TRBV11-3 to TRBJ2-2; D perhaps matches TRBD2 (6 bases). Germline V gene lookup returns CDR1 SGHNT and CDR2 YENEEA. The CDR3 is made up of 14 amino acids. Trimming removed 6 bases at V and 1 base at J, with 9 bases between.

In DNA, the CDR3 is TGCGCCAGCAGCTATGGAGGGAGAAATGAAAAACTGTTTTTT. Its translation is CASSYGGRNEKLFF. The J gene is TRBJ1-4, the V gene TRBV5-1; no definite D call. Trimming shortened V by 3 bases and J by 5 bases, and 11 bases separated the two germline ends. The germline V gene encodes CDR1 SGHRS and CDR2 YFSETQ. This CDR3 contains 14 residues. The full variable domain, with the rest looked up from reference TRBV5-1 and TRBJ1-4, is KAGVTQTPRYLIKTRGQQVTLSCSPISGHRSVSWYQQTPGQGLQFLFEYFSETQRNKGNFPGRFSGRQFSNSRSEMNVSTLELGDSALYLCASSYGGRNEKLFFGSGTQLSVL.

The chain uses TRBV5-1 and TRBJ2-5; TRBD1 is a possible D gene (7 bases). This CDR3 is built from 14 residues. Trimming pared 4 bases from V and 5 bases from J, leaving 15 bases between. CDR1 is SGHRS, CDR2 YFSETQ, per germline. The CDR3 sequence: CASSPEQGRETQYF. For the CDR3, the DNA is TGCGCCAGCAGCCCGGAACAGGGGAGGGAGACCCAGTACTTC. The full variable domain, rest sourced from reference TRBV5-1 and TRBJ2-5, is KAGVTQTPRYLIKTRGQQVTLSCSPISGHRSVSWYQQTPGQGLQFLFEYFSETQRNKGNFPGRFSGRQFSNSRSEMNVSTLELGDSALYLCASSPEQGRETQYFGPGTRLLVL.

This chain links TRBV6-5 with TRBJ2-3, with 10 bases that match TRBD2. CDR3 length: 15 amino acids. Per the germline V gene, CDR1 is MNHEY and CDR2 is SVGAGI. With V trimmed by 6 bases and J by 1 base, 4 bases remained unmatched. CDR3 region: CASSYGLAGTDTQYF. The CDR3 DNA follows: TGTGCCAGCAGCTACGGACTAGCGGGCACAGATACGCAGTATTTT.

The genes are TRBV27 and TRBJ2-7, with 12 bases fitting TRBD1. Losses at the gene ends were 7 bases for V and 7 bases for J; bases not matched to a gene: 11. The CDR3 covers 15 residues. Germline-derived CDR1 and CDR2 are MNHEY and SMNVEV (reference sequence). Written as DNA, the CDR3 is TGTGCCAGCAAGTGGGCGGGACAGGGGGCTGGGGAGCAGTACTTC. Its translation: CASKWAGQGAGEQYF.

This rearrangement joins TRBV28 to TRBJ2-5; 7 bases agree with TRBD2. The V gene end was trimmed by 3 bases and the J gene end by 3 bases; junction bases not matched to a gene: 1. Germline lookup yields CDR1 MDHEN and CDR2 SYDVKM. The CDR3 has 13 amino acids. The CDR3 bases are TGTGCCAGCAGTTTCGGGGGGAAAGAGACCCAGTACTTC. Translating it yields CASSFGGKETQYF.

The CDR3 here is CASSSGTMNTEAFF. CDR3 DNA sequence: TGCGCCAGCAGCAGCGGAACCATGAACACTGAAGCTTTCTTT. The J gene is TRBJ1-1, the V gene TRBV5-1; D is undetermined. Germline CDR1 is SGHRS and CDR2 is YFSETQ. The germline V and J ends were trimmed by 4 bases and 0 bases, with 10 bases remaining between them. This CDR3 is 14 amino acids long.

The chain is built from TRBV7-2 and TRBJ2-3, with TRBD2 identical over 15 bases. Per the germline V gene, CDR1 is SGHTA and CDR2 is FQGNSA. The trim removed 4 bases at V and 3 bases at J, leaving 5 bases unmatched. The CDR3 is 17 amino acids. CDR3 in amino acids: CASSWGLAGGRTDTQYF. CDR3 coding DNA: TGTGCCAGCAGCTGGGGACTAGCGGGGGGTAGGACAGATACGCAGTATTTT.

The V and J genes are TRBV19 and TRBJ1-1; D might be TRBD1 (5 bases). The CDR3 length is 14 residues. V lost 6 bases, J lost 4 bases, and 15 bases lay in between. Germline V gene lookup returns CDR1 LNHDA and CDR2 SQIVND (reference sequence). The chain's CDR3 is CASRRDSWSTEAFF. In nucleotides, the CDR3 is TGTGCCAGTAGACGGGACTCGTGGAGCACTGAAGCTTTCTTT. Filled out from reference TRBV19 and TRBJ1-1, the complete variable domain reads DGGITQSPKYLFRKEGQNVTLSCEQNLNHDAMYWYRQDPGQGLRLIYYSQIVNDFQKGDIAEGYSVSREKKESFPLTVTSAQKNPTAFYLCASRRDSWSTEAFFGQGTRLTVV.

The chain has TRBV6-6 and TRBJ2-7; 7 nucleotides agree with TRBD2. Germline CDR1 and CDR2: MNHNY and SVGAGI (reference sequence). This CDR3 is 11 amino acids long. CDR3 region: CAAGSLYEQYF. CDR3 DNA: TGTGCAGCGGGAAGCCTCTACGAGCAGTACTTC.

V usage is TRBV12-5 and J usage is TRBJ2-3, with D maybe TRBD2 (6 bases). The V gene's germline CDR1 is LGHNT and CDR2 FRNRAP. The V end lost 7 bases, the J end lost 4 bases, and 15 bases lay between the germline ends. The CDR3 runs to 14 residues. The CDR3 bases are TGTGCTAGTGCATCGGGGGTAGACGCAGATACGCAGTATTTT. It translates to CASASGVDADTQYF.

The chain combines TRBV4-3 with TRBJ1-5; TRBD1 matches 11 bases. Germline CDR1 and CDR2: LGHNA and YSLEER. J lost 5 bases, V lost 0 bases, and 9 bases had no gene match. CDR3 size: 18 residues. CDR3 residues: CASSQDRTGGGLYQPQHF. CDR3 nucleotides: TGCGCCAGCAGCCAAGATAGGACAGGGGGCGGACTCTATCAGCCCCAGCATTTT.

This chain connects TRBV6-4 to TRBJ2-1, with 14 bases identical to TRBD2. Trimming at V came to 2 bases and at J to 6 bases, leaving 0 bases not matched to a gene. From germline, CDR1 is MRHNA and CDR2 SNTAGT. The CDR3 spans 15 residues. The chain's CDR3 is CASSDGTSGGNEQFF. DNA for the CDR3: TGTGCCAGCAGTGACGGGACTAGCGGGGGCAATGAGCAGTTCTTC.

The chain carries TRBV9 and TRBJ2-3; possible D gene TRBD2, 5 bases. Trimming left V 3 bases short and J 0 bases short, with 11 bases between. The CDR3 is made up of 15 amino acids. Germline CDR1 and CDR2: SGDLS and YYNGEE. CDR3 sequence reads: CASSGMAGSTDTQYF. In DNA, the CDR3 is TGTGCCAGCAGCGGCATGGCGGGTAGCACAGATACGCAGTATTTT.

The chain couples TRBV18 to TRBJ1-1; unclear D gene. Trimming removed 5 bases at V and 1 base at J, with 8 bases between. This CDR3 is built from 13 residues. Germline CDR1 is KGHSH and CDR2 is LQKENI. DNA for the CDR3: TGTGCCAGCTCAGGGCAGGCGAACACTGAAGCTTTCTTT. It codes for CASSGQANTEAFF.

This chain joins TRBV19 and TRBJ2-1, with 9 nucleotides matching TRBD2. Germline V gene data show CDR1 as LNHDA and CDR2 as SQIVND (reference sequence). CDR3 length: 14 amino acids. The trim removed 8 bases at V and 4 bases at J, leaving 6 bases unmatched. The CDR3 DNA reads TGTGCCAGTCAGCAGCGGGGGGCTTACAATGAGCAGTTCTTC. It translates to CASQQRGAYNEQFF.

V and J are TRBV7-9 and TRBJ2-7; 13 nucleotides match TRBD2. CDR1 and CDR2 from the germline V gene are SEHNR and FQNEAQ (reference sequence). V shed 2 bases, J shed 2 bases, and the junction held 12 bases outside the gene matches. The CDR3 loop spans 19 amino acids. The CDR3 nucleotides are TGTGCCAGCAGCTTAAGACTAGCGGGAGGCCTTCATACAACCTACGAGCAGTACTTC. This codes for CASSLRLAGGLHTTYEQYF.

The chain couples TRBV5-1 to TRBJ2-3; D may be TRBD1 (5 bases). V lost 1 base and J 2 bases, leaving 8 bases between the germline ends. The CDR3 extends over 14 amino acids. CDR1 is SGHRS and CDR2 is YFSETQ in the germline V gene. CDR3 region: CASSLRGNTDTQYF. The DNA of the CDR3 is TGCGCCAGCAGCTTGAGGGGAAACACAGATACGCAGTATTTT.

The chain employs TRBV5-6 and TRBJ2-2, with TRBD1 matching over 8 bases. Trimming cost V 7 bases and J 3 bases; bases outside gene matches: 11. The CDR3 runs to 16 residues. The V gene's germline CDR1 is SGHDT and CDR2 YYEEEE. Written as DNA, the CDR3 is TGTGCCAGCTGTCCCGCAGACAGGGGATACACCGGGGAGCTGTTTTTT. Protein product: CASCPADRGYTGELFF.

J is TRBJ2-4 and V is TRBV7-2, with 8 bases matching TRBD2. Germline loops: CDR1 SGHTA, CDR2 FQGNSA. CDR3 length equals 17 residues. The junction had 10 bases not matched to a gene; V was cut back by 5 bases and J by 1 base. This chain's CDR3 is CASSPAGTRFAKNIQYF. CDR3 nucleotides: TGTGCCAGCAGCCCTGCCGGGACTAGATTCGCCAAAAACATTCAGTACTTC.

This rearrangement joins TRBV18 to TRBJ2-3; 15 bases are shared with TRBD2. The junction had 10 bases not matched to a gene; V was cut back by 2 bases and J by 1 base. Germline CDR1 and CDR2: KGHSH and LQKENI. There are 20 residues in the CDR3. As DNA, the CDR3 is TGTGCCAGCTCACCATTCTGGACTAGCGGGAGGGCCATTGGCACAGATACGCAGTATTTT. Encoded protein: CASSPFWTSGRAIGTDTQYF.

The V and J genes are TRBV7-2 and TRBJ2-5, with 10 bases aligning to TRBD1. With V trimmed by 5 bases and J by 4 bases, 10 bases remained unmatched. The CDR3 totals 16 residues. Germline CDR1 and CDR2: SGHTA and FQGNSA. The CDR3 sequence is CASSPGQGKVGETQYF. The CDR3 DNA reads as TGTGCCAGCAGCCCGGGACAGGGGAAAGTGGGAGAGACCCAGTACTTC.

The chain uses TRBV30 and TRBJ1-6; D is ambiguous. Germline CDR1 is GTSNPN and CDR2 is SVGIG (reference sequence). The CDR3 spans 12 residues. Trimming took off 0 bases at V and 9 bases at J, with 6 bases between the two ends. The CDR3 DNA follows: TGTGCCTGGAGTGTACGGAGTTCACCCCTCCACTTT. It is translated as CAWSVRSSPLHF.

This CDR3 is CASRKTGDPSAFF. For the CDR3, the DNA is TGCGCCAGCAGGAAAACAGGGGATCCTTCAGCTTTCTTT. V gene TRBV4-1 combines with J gene TRBJ1-1, with 7 bases lining up with TRBD1. The CDR3 is 13 residues long. J lost 10 bases, V lost 6 bases, and 11 bases had no gene match. Germline CDR1 is MGHRA and CDR2 is YSYEKL.